This T cell receptor (beta chain) emerged from a study of T cells in Graves' hyperthyroidism and ophthalmopathy. About the study: Peripheral blood was drawn at first diagnosis, prior to all treatment. General study results and limits: Before onset, ophthalmopathy was predicted by the model a median around 6 months earlier. From stable hyperthyroidism, ophthalmopathy was separated by a 13 V-J model.

This clonotype was counted at least ten times. What it recognizes is unknown. This CDR3 is built from 18 residues. CDR1 is LGHNA and CDR2 is YNFKEQ in the germline V gene. V lost 2 bases and J lost 2; bases outside the gene matches: 13. Authors of the study amplified TCR beta CDR3 regions from RNA transcripts. First-round RT-PCR of the TCR CDR3 relied on the HTBI primer set. From the multiplex PCR reads, TCRdb called clonotypes with MiXCR, one entry per CDR3 protein. The profile shows 360,000 or so distinct CDR3 sequences, approximately 20% of them singletons. The source of this sequence is a woman aged 18-29 years with Graves' hyperthyroidism. The source material was blood. The rearrangement joins TRBV4-2 to TRBJ2-5, with 8 bases aligning to TRBD2. Here the CDR3 reads CASSQTALTSGFQETQYF. The CDR3 nucleotides are TGTGCCAGCAGCCAAACTGCCCTCACTAGCGGCTTTCAAGAGACCCAGTACTTC.